The clone carrying this T cell receptor beta chain occurred many times. Sequencing libraries for TCR beta were prepared with iRepertoire HTBI primers and Arm-PCR of CDR3 regions. In TCRdb, the multiplex PCR reads were re-called with MiXCR into one record per CDR3 protein. Counted here are over 450,000 distinct CDR3 sequences, 12% occurring once; the ten biggest clones make up roughly 8.9%. These data come from a study of regulatory T cells in long-lasting Graves disease. Trimming cost V 4 bases and J 6 bases; bases outside gene matches: 6. The germline CDR1 and CDR2 sequences are MDHEN and SYDVKM. The CDR3 extends over 14 amino acids. Time point described: newly diagnosed GD, antithyroid drugs for less than 3 months. Following extraction of RNA from PBMCs, that RNA was used to make the TCR library. This sample also appeared in a second study, on T cells in Graves' hyperthyroidism and ophthalmopathy.

The chain combines TRBV28 with TRBJ2-1; TRBD1 matches 7 bases. The TCR originated in a woman aged 25 to 39 with Graves disease. Sequencing was performed on peripheral blood mononuclear cells (PBMCs), taken at new diagnosis, from a patient treated with antithyroid drugs. The CDR3 here is CASSWDSLGNEQFF. The CDR3 region has the DNA TGTGCCAGCAGTTGGGACAGCCTAGGCAATGAGCAGTTCTTC.